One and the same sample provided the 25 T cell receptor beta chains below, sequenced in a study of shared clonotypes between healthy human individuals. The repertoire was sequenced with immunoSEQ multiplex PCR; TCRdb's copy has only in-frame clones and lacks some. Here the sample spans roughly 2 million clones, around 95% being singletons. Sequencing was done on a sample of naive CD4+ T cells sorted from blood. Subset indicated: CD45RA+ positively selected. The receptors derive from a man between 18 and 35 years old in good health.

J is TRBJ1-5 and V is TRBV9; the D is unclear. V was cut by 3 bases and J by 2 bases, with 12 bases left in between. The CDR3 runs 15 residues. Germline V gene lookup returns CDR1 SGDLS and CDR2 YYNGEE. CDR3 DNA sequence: TGTGCCAGCAGCGGCTCGGAGGTCGGCAATCAGCCCCAGCATTTT. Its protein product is CASSGSEVGNQPQHF.

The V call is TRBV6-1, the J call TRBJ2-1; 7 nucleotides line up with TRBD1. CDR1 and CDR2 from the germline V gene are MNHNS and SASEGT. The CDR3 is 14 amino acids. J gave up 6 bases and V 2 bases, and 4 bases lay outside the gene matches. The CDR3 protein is CASSERYRGNEQFF. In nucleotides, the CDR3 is TGTGCCAGCAGTGAACGATACAGGGGCAATGAGCAGTTCTTC.

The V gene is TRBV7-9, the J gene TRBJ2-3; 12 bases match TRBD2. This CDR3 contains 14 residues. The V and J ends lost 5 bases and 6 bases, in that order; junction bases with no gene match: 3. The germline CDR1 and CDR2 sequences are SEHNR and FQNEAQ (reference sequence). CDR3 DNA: TGTGCCAGCAGCCCCCTAGCGGGGGGGGATACGCAGTATTTT. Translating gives CASSPLAGGDTQYF.

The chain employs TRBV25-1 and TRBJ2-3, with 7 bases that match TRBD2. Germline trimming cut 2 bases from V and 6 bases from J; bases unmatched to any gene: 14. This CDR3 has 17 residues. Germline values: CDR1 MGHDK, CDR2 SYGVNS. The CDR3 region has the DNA TGTGCCAGCAGTGAACCGGCCCCTAGCGGCCGACGGGATACGCAGTATTTT. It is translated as CASSEPAPSGRRDTQYF.

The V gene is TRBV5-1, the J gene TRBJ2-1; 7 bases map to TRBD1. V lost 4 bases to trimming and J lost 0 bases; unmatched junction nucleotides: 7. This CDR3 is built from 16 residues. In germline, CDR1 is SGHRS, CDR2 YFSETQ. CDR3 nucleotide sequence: TGCGCCAGCAGCGAGGGACAGCTTAGCTCCTACAATGAGCAGTTCTTC. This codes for CASSEGQLSSYNEQFF.

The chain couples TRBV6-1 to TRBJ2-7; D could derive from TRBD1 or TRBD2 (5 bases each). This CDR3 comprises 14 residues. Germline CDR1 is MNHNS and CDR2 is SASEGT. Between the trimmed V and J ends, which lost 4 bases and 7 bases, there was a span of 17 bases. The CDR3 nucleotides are TGTGCCAGCAGTGTTGGGGACGCGCATATGGAGCAGTACTTC. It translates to CASSVGDAHMEQYF.

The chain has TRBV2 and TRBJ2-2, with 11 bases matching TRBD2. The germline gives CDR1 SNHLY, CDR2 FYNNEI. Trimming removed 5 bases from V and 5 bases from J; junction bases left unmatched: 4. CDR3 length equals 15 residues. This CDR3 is CASSTTSGATGELFF. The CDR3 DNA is TGTGCCAGCAGTACGACTAGCGGGGCTACCGGGGAGCTGTTTTTT.

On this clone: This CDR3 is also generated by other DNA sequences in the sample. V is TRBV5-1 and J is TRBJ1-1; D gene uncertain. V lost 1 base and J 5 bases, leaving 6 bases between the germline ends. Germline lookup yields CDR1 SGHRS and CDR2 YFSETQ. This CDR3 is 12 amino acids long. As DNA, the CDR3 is TGCGCCAGCAGCTTGTCGGGGACTGAAGCTTTCTTT. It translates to CASSLSGTEAFF.

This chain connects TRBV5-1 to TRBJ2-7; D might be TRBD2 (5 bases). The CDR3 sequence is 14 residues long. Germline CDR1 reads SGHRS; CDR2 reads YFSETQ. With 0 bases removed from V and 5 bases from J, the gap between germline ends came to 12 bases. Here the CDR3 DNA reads TGCGCCAGCAGCTTGGCCAGCGAGACTAACGAGCAGTACTTC. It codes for CASSLASETNEQYF.

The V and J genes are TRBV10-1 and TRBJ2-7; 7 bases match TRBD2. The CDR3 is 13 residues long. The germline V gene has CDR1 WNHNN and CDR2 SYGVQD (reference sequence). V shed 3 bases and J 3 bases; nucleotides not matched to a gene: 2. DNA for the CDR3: TGCGCCAGCAGTGAAGAGCGGGACTACGAGCAGTACTTC. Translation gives CASSEERDYEQYF.

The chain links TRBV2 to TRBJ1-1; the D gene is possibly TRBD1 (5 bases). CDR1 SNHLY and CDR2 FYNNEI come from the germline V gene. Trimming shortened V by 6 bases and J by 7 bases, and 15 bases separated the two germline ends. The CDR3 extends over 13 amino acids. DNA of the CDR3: TGTGCCAGCAGAATGGGGGGGGTAGATGAAGCTTTCTTT. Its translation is CASRMGGVDEAFF.

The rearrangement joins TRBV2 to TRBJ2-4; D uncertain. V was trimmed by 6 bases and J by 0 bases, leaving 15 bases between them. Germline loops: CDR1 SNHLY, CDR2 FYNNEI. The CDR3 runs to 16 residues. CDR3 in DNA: TGTGCCAGCAGAGGGTCGACACTGCTAGCCAAAAACATTCAGTACTTC. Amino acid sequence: CASRGSTLLAKNIQYF. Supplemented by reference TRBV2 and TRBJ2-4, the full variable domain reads EPEVTQTPSHQVTQMGQEVILRCVPISNHLYFYWYRQILGQKVEFLVSFYNNEISEKSEIFDDQFSVERPDGSNFTLKIRSTKLEDSAMYFCASRGSTLLAKNIQYFGAGTRLSVL.

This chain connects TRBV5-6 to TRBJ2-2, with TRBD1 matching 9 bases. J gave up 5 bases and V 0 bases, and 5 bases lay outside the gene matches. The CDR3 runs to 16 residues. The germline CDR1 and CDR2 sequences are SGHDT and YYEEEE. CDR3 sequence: CASSLARQGVTGELFF. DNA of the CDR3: TGTGCCAGCAGCTTGGCCAGACAGGGGGTGACCGGGGAGCTGTTTTTT. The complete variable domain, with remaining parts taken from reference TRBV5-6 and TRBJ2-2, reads DAGVTQSPTHLIKTRGQQVTLRCSPKSGHDTVSWYQQALGQGPQFIFQYYEEEERQRGNFPDRFSGHQFPNYSSELNVNALLLGDSALYLCASSLARQGVTGELFFGEGSRLTVL.

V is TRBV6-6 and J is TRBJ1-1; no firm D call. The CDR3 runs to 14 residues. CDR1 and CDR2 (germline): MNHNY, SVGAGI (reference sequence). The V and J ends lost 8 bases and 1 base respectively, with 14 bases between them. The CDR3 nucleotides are TGTGCCAGCGACTCACTTGAACCGAACACTGAAGCTTTCTTT. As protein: CASDSLEPNTEAFF.

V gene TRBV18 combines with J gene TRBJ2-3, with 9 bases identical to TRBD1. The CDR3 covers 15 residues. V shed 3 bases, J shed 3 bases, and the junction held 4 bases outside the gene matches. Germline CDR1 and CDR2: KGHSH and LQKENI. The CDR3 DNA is TGTGCCAGCTCACCCTTTGGACAGGGGACAGATACGCAGTATTTT. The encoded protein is CASSPFGQGTDTQYF.

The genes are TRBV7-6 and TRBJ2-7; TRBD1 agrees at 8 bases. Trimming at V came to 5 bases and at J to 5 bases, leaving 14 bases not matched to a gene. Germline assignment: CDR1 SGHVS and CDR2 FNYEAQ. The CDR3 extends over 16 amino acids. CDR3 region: CASSVSFGARGHEQYF. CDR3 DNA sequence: TGTGCCAGCAGCGTTAGCTTTGGGGCCAGGGGGCACGAGCAGTACTTC. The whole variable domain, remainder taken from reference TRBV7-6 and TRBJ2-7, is GAGVSQSPRYKVTKRGQDVALRCDPISGHVSLYWYRQALGQGPEFLTYFNYEAQQDKSGLPNDRFSAERPEGSISTLTIQRTEQRDSAMYRCASSVSFGARGHEQYFGPGTRLTVT.

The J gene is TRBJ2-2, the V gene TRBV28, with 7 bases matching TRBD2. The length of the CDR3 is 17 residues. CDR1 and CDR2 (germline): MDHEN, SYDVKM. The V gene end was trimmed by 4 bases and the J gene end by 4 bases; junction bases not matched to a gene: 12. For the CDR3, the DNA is TGTGCCAGCAGTTCCCCGCGGCGGAGGGAGGGCACCGGGGAGCTGTTTTTT. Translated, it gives CASSSPRRREGTGELFF.

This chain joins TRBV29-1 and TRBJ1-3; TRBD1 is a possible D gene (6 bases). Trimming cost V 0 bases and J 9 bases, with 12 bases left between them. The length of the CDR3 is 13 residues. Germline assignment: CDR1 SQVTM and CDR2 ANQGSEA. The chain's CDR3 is CSVEDGKGGTIYF. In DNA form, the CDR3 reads TGCAGCGTTGAAGATGGAAAGGGGGGCACCATATATTTT. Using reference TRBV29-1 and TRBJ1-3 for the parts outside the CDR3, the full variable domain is SAVISQKPSRDICQRGTSLTIQCQVDSQVTMMFWYRQQPGQSLTLIATANQGSEATYESGFVIDKFPISRPNLTFSTLTVSNMSPEDSSIYLCSVEDGKGGTIYFGEGSWLTVV.

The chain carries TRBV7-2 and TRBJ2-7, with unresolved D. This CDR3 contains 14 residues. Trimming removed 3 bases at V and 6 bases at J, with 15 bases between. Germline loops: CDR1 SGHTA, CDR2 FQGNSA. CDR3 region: CASSFQPQQAEQYF. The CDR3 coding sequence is TGTGCCAGCAGCTTTCAGCCTCAGCAGGCCGAGCAGTACTTC.

The CDR3 DNA reads TGTGCCAGCAGTTTACCGCCCGGGACGGCGAACACTGAAGCTTTCTTT. Translating it yields CASSLPPGTANTEAFF. The rearrangement uses TRBV27 and TRBJ1-1, with D possibly matching TRBD1 (5 bases). The CDR3 extends over 16 amino acids. The germline V gene has CDR1 MNHEY and CDR2 SMNVEV (reference sequence). The ends were cut back, 2 bases at V and 1 base at J, with 14 bases in the middle.

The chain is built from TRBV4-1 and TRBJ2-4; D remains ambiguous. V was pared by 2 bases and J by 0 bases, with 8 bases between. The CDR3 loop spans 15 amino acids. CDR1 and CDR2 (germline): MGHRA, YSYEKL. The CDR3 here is CASSQLYLAKNIQYF. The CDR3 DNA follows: TGCGCCAGCAGCCAACTGTACTTAGCCAAAAACATTCAGTACTTC.

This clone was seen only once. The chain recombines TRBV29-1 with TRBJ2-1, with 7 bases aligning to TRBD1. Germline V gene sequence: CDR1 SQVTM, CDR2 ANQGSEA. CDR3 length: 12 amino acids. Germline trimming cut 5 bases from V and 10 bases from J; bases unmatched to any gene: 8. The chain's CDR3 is CSVRQGIWEQFF. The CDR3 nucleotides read TGCAGCGTTCGACAGGGAATCTGGGAGCAGTTCTTC.

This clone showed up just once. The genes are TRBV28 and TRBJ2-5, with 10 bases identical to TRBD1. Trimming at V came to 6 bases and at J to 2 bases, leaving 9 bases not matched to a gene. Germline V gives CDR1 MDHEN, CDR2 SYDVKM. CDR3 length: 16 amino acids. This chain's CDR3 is CASSRPRQGAQETQYF. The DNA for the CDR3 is TGTGCCAGCAGCCGGCCACGACAGGGGGCTCAAGAGACCCAGTACTTC.

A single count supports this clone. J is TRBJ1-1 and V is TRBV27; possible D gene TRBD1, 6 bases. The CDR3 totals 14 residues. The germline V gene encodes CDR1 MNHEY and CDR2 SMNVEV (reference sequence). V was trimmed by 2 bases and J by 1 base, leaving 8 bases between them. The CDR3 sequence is CASSLGQKNTEAFF. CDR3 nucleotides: TGTGCCAGCAGTTTAGGACAGAAGAACACTGAAGCTTTCTTT.

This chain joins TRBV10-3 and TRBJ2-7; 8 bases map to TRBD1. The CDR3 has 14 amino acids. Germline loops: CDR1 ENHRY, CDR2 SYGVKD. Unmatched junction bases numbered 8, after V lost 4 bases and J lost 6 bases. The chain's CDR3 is CAISGDRGPSEQYF. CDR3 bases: TGTGCCATCAGTGGAGACAGGGGCCCTTCCGAGCAGTACTTC.